This T cell receptor (beta chain) is from a study of regulatory T cells in long-lasting Graves disease. The CDR3 extends over 16 amino acids. Germline assignment: CDR1 SGDLS and CDR2 YYNGEE. Turning to this clonotype: The junction does not match germline at one end; this may be a read error.

The time point was: newly diagnosed GD, antithyroid drugs for less than 3 months. RNA isolated from PBMCs was used to make the TCR library. Investigators prepared the TCR beta libraries by applying iRepertoire HTBI primers and Arm-PCR of CDR3 regions. TCRdb reprocessed the multiplex PCR reads via MiXCR and lists one record per CDR3 protein. The sample contains 450,000 to 600,000 distinct CDR3 sequences, roughly 14% of which appear only once. The data also belong to a second study, concerning T cells in Graves' hyperthyroidism and ophthalmopathy. That work adds: The primer set for the first-round RT-PCR of the TCR CDR3 was HTBI. Onset of ophthalmopathy came a median roughly 6.4 months after the model predicted it.

The specimen comprised peripheral blood mononuclear cells (PBMCs), sampled at new diagnosis, from a patient treated with antithyroid drugs. V gene TRBV9 combines with J gene TRBJ1-4; no definite D call. The TCR originated in a man aged 25 to 40 with Graves disease. CDR3 in DNA: TGTGCCAGCAGCGTGGGCAGCCATCCAACTAATGGAAAACTGTTTTTT. Translating it yields CASSVGSHPTNGKLFF.